These 11 T cell receptor beta chains were sequenced from one sample in a study of blood T cell repertoires in COVID-19. Data came from immunoSEQ multiplex PCR; TCRdb stores just in-frame clones and leaves some out. The repertoire holds 120,000 or so clones, more than 75% seen once, with roughly 1.4% in the top ten. Sequencing used peripheral blood. Source of these receptors: a human donor in a cohort sampled during active COVID-19.

This chain uses TRBV10-1 with TRBJ2-7; 9 bases match TRBD2. The junction had 3 bases not matched to a gene; V was cut back by 1 base and J by 11 bases. This CDR3 has 12 amino acids. Looked up from germline, CDR1 is WNHNN and CDR2 is SYGVQD (reference sequence). The CDR3 region is CASSEWASGKYF. CDR3 sequence (DNA): TGCGCCAGCAGTGAGTGGGCTAGCGGGAAGTACTTC.

This clone was seen more than once but under ten times. This chain connects TRBV19 to TRBJ1-3, with 7 positions matching TRBD1. The CDR3 totals 16 residues. From germline, CDR1 is LNHDA and CDR2 SQIVND (reference sequence). The V and J ends lost 5 bases and 2 bases, in that order; junction bases with no gene match: 9. The CDR3 loop is CASSADRAIAGNTIYF. Written as DNA, the CDR3 is TGTGCCAGTAGTGCAGACAGGGCGATCGCTGGAAACACCATATATTTT.

The chain employs TRBV9 and TRBJ2-7; 10 nucleotides agree with TRBD2. Germline assignment: CDR1 SGDLS and CDR2 YYNGEE. There are 14 residues in the CDR3. The ends lost 4 bases at V and 2 bases at J; junction bases unmatched: 3. This chain's CDR3 is CASSPGLAAYEQYF. CDR3 coding DNA: TGTGCCAGCAGCCCAGGACTAGCGGCCTACGAGCAGTACTTC.

The chain couples TRBV28 to TRBJ2-4, with 10 bases that match TRBD2. V shed 3 bases and J 7 bases; nucleotides not matched to a gene: 9. The length of the CDR3 is 16 residues. Germline CDR1 reads MDHEN; CDR2 reads SYDVKM. CDR3 coding DNA: TGTGCCAGCAGTTTTTCTGGAGCGGGAGGGCGGAACATTCAGTACTTC. Translated: CASSFSGAGGRNIQYF.

The chain is built from TRBV11-2 and TRBJ2-1; 11 bases map to TRBD1. Trimming at V came to 5 bases and at J to 16 bases, leaving 7 bases not matched to a gene. The germline CDR1 and CDR2 sequences are SGHAT and FQNNGV. The CDR3 is made up of 12 amino acids. CDR3 sequence reads: CASSGQGAEFFF. The CDR3 nucleotides read TGTGCCAGCAGCGGACAGGGGGCGGAATTTTTCTTC. Variable domain in full (rest from reference TRBV11-2 and TRBJ2-1): EAGVAQSPRYKIIEKRQSVAFWCNPISGHATLYWYQQILGQGPKLLIQFQNNGVVDDSQLPKDRFSAERLKGVDSTLKIQPAKLEDSAVYLCASSGQGAEFFFGPGTRLTVL.

The chain uses TRBV7-9 and TRBJ2-7, with 15 positions matching TRBD2. This CDR3 region has 16 residues. The V gene end was trimmed by 4 bases and the J gene end by 2 bases; junction bases not matched to a gene: 3. CDR1 is SEHNR and CDR2 is FQNEAQ in the germline V gene (reference sequence). This CDR3 reads CASSSGLAGGPYEQYF. CDR3 bases: TGTGCCAGCAGCTCGGGACTAGCGGGGGGCCCCTACGAGCAGTACTTC.

The chain has TRBV6-6 and TRBJ1-4; 7 nucleotides match TRBD1. The germline CDR1 and CDR2 sequences are MNHNY and SVGAGI (reference sequence). Unmatched junction bases numbered 5, after V lost 4 bases and J lost 3 bases. The length of the CDR3 is 15 residues. The CDR3: CASSWQGQPNEKLFF. The CDR3 DNA sequence: TGTGCCAGCAGTTGGCAGGGACAGCCTAATGAAAAACTGTTTTTT.

The chain combines TRBV5-4 with TRBJ1-2; possible D gene TRBD1, 5 bases. The CDR3 is 14 residues long. Germline CDR1 is SGHNT and CDR2 is YYREEE (reference sequence). Trimming took off 2 bases at V and 7 bases at J, with 15 bases between the two ends. Here the CDR3 DNA reads TGTGCCAGCAGCTTCCAAGGACAAGGCGCTGGCTACACCTTC. Its protein is CASSFQGQGAGYTF.

The chain carries TRBV3-1 (or the pseudogene TRBV3-2) and TRBJ2-7; TRBD2 is a possible D gene (6 bases). Trimming took 4 bases from V and 3 from J, leaving 16 bases between them. From germline, CDR1 is LGHDT and CDR2 YNNKEL (reference sequence). The CDR3 sequence is 15 residues long. The CDR3 bases are TGTGCCAGCAGCCTGGGTACTAGCCCTTACTACGAGCAGTACTTC. It translates to CASSLGTSPYYEQYF.

The chain joins TRBV5-4 to TRBJ2-5, with 12 nucleotides matching TRBD2. Germline V gene sequence: CDR1 SGHNT, CDR2 YYREEE (reference sequence). This CDR3 contains 16 residues. V was clipped by 3 bases and J by 2 bases; unmatched bases: 5. The CDR3 nucleotides read TGTGCCAGCAGCTCCAAGACTAGCGGGAGACAAGAGACCCAGTACTTC. Translated: CASSSKTSGRQETQYF.

The chain is built from TRBV6-6 and TRBJ1-5; D not resolved. V lost 6 bases and J lost 3, with 12 bases in between. This CDR3 is built from 14 residues. Germline V CDR1 and CDR2: MNHNY, SVGAGI (reference sequence). The CDR3 region is CASSEIYPNQPQHF. CDR3 in DNA: TGTGCCAGCAGCGAGATATACCCCAATCAGCCCCAGCATTTT.